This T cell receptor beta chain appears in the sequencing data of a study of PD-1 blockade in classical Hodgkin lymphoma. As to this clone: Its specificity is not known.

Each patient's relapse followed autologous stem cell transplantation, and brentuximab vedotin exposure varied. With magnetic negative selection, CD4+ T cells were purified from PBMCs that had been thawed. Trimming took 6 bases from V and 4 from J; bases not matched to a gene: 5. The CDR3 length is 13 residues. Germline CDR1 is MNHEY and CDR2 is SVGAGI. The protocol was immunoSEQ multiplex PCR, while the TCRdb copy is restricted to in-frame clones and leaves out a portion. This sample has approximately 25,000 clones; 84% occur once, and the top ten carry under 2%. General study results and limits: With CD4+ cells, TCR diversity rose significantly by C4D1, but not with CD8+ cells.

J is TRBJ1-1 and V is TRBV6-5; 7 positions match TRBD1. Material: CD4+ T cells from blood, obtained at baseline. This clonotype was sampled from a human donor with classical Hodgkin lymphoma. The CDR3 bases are TGTGCCAGCAGCCAGGGGGGTTTCACTGAAGCTTTCTTT. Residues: CASSQGGFTEAFF.